The present TCR beta chain was sequenced within a study of blood T cell repertoires in COVID-19. On the study more broadly: Sources were T cells, B-cell-depleted T cells, or PBMCs; the material itself was cDNA or gDNA.

Authors' processing steps: Quantification of nucleated cells was approximated via reference gene primer amplification. Some clones are missing from TCRdb's copy, which holds only in-frame ones; the method was immunoSEQ multiplex PCR. That table is the source of V, J and clone size, and D and trimming were worked out from the DNA. The sample has under 250,000 clones, 86% seen once. Trimming left V 7 bases short and J 8 bases short, with 20 bases between. CDR1 is MDHEN, CDR2 SYDVKM, per germline. The CDR3 has 15 residues. Cohorts were based on clinical histories the participants reported. The chain couples TRBV28 to TRBJ1-4; D is perhaps TRBD1 (5 bases). The specimen was PBMCs or T cells enriched from blood (not recorded which). The receptor was isolated from a man between 40 and 49 years old who had recovered from COVID-19. The CDR3 DNA sequence: TGTGCCAGCACCCGGAGTTCCAGGGTCGGGGAAAAACTGTTTTTT. Protein product: CASTRSSRVGEKLFF.